This entry is about one TCR beta chain. The source of the sample is a study of T cell responses to AZD1222 COVID-19 vaccine. Here immunoSEQ multiplex PCR was the method, and the copy in TCRdb shows in-frame clones only, minus some. The data contain roughly 60,000 clones, roughly 82% of them singletons. The CDR3 has 16 amino acids. The germline V gene encodes CDR1 SGHVS and CDR2 FNYEAQ. The V end was cut by 2 bases, the J end by 0 bases, with 13 bases between. Here the sequenced sample was peripheral blood, taken on day 0 of AZD1222 vaccination. This chain connects TRBV7-6 to TRBJ1-1, with a possible D match to TRBD1 (6 bases). The receptor was derived from an adult in good health. The CDR3 here is CASSLLGADLNTEAFF. Here the CDR3 DNA reads TGTGCCAGCAGCTTACTGGGGGCCGATCTGAACACTGAAGCTTTCTTT.